This T cell receptor beta chain was identified during a study of PD-L1 blockade in urothelial cancer. Whole-study context: It was in about 2014 that patients started atezolizumab at 1,200 mg intravenously every 3 weeks. Most patients, twenty-five of 29, were males with bladder-origin cancer.

Assay used: immunoSEQ multiplex PCR; TCRdb lists only in-frame clones, some missing. The table lists 72,000 or so clones, about 90% of them singletons, with about 15% in the top ten. The germline CDR1 and CDR2 sequences are SGHDT and YYEEEE. V was cut by 3 bases and J by 10 bases, with 16 bases left in between. The CDR3 spans 14 residues. Time point specified: pretreatment peripheral blood. The rearrangement uses TRBV5-6 and TRBJ1-4; a possible D gene is TRBD1 (5 bases). Material: PBMCs, obtained around atezolizumab (anti-PD-L1) treatment. This TCR was sampled from a man in his sixties with urothelial cancer. The chain's CDR3 is CASSSGRELGKLFF. The CDR3 DNA follows: TGTGCCAGCAGCTCTGGCAGGGAATTAGGAAAACTGTTTTTT.